The T cell receptor (beta chain) described here comes from a study of beta chain features in type 1 diabetes. Of note for this clone: The antigen is not known.

Study outcomes and limitations: Moderately but significantly shorter TCRB CDR3s were found in Type 1 diabetes patients in all four CD4+ subsets. In the patient group, naive, central memory and Treg TCRB repertoires seemed more alike than in the healthy donor group. For cells with high TCR expression, cDNA sequencing could yield over-representation.

Naive, central memory, regulatory and stem cell-like memory cells within the CD4+ compartment were sorted using CD45RO/CCR7/CD25/CD127/CD95/CD27. Trimming took off 4 bases at V and 4 bases at J, with 14 bases between the two ends. The CDR3 is made up of 14 amino acids. Germline-derived CDR1 and CDR2 are SQVTM and ANQGSEA. Expressed TCRB transcripts were sequenced, since all the RNA that had been isolated was reverse transcribed. The protocol was immunoSEQ multiplex PCR, while the TCRdb copy is restricted to in-frame clones and leaves out a portion. In the table there are hundreds of thousands of clones, more than 12% of which are singletons.

The chain is built from TRBV29-1 and TRBJ2-1; maybe TRBD1 (5 bases). The sample comprised naive CD4+ T cells from blood. The clonotype comes from a man younger than 35 with type 1 diabetes. The CDR3 coding sequence is TGCAGCGTTGGGGGCTTGGGAAATTACAATGAGCAGTTCTTC. Protein sequence: CSVGGLGNYNEQFF.